Included here is one T cell receptor beta chain sequence, with context. Cohorts were determined from participant-reported clinical history. Symptom resolution, clearance, or two negative PCRs marked donors in Cohort 3 as recovered. TCRdb's table, derived via immunoSEQ multiplex PCR, lists solely in-frame clones and lacks some. Among about 300,000 clones, 80% to 90% were seen once, and the ten largest hold over 3.5%. The sample belongs to a study of blood T cell repertoires in COVID-19. Germline-derived CDR1 and CDR2 are LNHDA and SQIVND (reference sequence). The CDR3 length is 16 residues. The V gene lost 8 bases and the J gene lost 0 bases, with 19 bases spanning the gap.

The sequencing sample was made of PBMCs or T cells enriched from blood (not recorded which). The sequence was obtained from a man younger than 45 who had recovered from COVID-19. The chain has TRBV19 and TRBJ1-1, with D possibly TRBD1 on 5 matching bases. CDR3 nucleotide sequence: TGTGCCAGTCCAATCGGCAGGGCTGGAATGAACACTGAAGCTTTCTTT. This sequence encodes CASPIGRAGMNTEAFF.